The sequence of this T cell receptor beta chain was determined in a study of blood T cell repertoires in COVID-19. Overall study: COVID-19 samples from acute and convalescent phases originated in the United States, Italy and Spain.

This clone turned up a few times. Original analysis: Reference gene primer amplification gave nucleated cell count estimates. The protocol was immunoSEQ multiplex PCR, while the TCRdb copy is restricted to in-frame clones and leaves out a portion. The V and J calls and clone size come from that table; D and trimming were worked out from the DNA. The table includes a few hundred thousand clones, around 85% detected once. The germline CDR1 and CDR2 sequences are MNHNY and SVGAGI (reference sequence). The CDR3 spans 13 residues. V shed 2 bases and J shed 4 bases, with 5 bases lying between them. The receptor was derived from a woman between 18 and 29 years old with acute or convalescent COVID-19. This chain uses TRBV6-6 with TRBJ1-4, with D possibly TRBD1 on 5 matching bases. The sample consisted of peripheral blood. As DNA, the CDR3 is TGTGCCAGCAGTTACAGGGGTAATGAAAAACTGTTTTTT. It translates to CASSYRGNEKLFF.